Below are 17 T cell receptor beta chains sequenced from a single sample in a study of blood T cell repertoires in COVID-19. The data were produced by immunoSEQ multiplex PCR, yet TCRdb's version contains in-frame clones alone and is incomplete. This sample has some 150,000 clones, with 80% to 90% found just once. The sample taken for sequencing was peripheral blood. These receptors all stem from a woman in her sixties or seventies with COVID-19, enrolled during active disease.

The chain combines TRBV5-6 with TRBJ2-1; 11 positions match TRBD1. Trimming cost V 4 bases and J 6 bases; bases outside gene matches: 6. Germline CDR1 is SGHDT and CDR2 is YYEEEE. This CDR3 region has 15 residues. CDR3 coding DNA: TGTGCCAGCAGCCCAGGACAGGGGGCCCTCAATGAGCAGTTCTTC. Its protein product is CASSPGQGALNEQFF.

The chain links TRBV6-5 to TRBJ2-1; 10 bases are shared with TRBD2. J gave up 5 bases and V 6 bases, and 7 bases lay outside the gene matches. CDR3 size: 15 residues. Germline V gene lookup returns CDR1 MNHEY and CDR2 SVGAGI. CDR3: CASRTLAGAHNEQFF. CDR3 DNA sequence: TGTGCCAGCAGGACCCTAGCGGGGGCCCACAATGAGCAGTTCTTC.

The genes are TRBV4-2 and TRBJ2-1, with 11 positions matching TRBD2. Trimming removed 2 bases from V and 0 bases from J; junction bases left unmatched: 15. The CDR3 is 21 amino acids. Looked up from germline, CDR1 is LGHNA and CDR2 is YNFKEQ. The CDR3 bases are TGTGCCAGCAGCCAACCCCAAGGGCTAGCGGGGGGTCTGAGCTCCTACAATGAGCAGTTCTTC. Protein: CASSQPQGLAGGLSSYNEQFF.

This chain links TRBV30 with TRBJ2-3, with unresolved D. V was cut by 5 bases and J by 0 bases, with 6 bases left in between. Looked up from germline, CDR1 is GTSNPN and CDR2 is SVGIG (reference sequence). The CDR3 is 12 residues long. The CDR3 region has the DNA TGTGCCTGGGGCTACAGCACAGATACGCAGTATTTT. Its translation: CAWGYSTDTQYF.

This chain connects TRBV7-6 to TRBJ2-5, with D uncertain. Germline V gene sequence: CDR1 SGHVS, CDR2 FNYEAQ. With 4 bases removed from V and 2 bases from J, the gap between germline ends came to 17 bases. CDR3 length equals 16 residues. CDR3 bases: TGTGCCAGCAGCTCCCGACCCCGAGGCCCACAAGAGACCCAGTACTTC. It translates to CASSSRPRGPQETQYF.

V usage is TRBV13 and J usage is TRBJ2-1, with D possibly TRBD2 on 5 matching bases. The CDR3 has 14 residues. Germline CDR1 reads PRHDT; CDR2 reads FYEKMQ (reference sequence). Trimming cost V 4 bases and J 8 bases, with 15 bases left between them. In nucleotides, the CDR3 is TGTGCCAGCAGCTCCGGACTTGGTTGGTATGAGCAGTTCTTC. Residues: CASSSGLGWYEQFF.

The chain couples TRBV2 to TRBJ1-1, with D possibly TRBD1 on 6 matching bases. Germline CDR1 and CDR2: SNHLY and FYNNEI. The CDR3 has 14 residues. V lost 7 bases and J lost 0, with 12 bases in between. Here the CDR3 reads CASKQGIVNTEAFF. The CDR3, as DNA: TGTGCCAGCAAGCAGGGGATCGTGAACACTGAAGCTTTCTTT. Looking up the rest from reference TRBV2 and TRBJ1-1 gives the full variable domain: EPEVTQTPSHQVTQMGQEVILRCVPISNHLYFYWYRQILGQKVEFLVSFYNNEISEKSEIFDDQFSVERPDGSNFTLKIRSTKLEDSAMYFCASKQGIVNTEAFFGQGTRLTVV.

This chain uses TRBV19 with TRBJ2-1; TRBD1 agrees at 8 bases. Looked up from germline, CDR1 is LNHDA and CDR2 is SQIVND (reference sequence). Losses at the gene ends were 5 bases for V and 13 bases for J; bases not matched to a gene: 4. The CDR3 sequence is 11 residues long. The CDR3 loop is CASSLGQGQFF. In DNA form, the CDR3 reads TGTGCCAGTAGTCTTGGACAGGGTCAGTTCTTC.

V gene TRBV4-1 combines with J gene TRBJ1-5, with D tentatively TRBD1 (5 bases). The CDR3 spans 18 residues. Germline assignment: CDR1 MGHRA and CDR2 YSYEKL. The V end was cut by 0 bases, the J end by 5 bases, with 20 bases between. This CDR3 is CASSQEGLGQGIYQPQHF. Written as DNA, the CDR3 is TGCGCCAGCAGCCAAGAAGGTCTCGGGCAGGGAATTTATCAGCCCCAGCATTTT.

The J gene is TRBJ2-5, the V gene TRBV5-1; D perhaps matches TRBD2 (5 bases). The CDR3 is 14 amino acids. Germline V gives CDR1 SGHRS, CDR2 YFSETQ. Trimming took off 0 bases at V and 5 bases at J, with 11 bases between the two ends. CDR3 nucleotides: TGCGCCAGCAGCTTGGGGGAGCTCGGGGAGACCCAGTACTTC. The encoded protein is CASSLGELGETQYF.

The rearrangement links TRBV14 to TRBJ1-1; D gene unclear. The CDR3 has 15 amino acids. The germline gives CDR1 SGHDN, CDR2 FVKESK. Trimming left V 0 bases short and J 3 bases short, with 11 bases between. CDR3 coding DNA: TGTGCCAGCAGCCAAGATCGGGTCGTGTACACTGAAGCTTTCTTT. This translates into CASSQDRVVYTEAFF.

The gene calls are TRBV7-2 and TRBJ2-5, with 7 bases lining up with TRBD1. CDR3 length equals 14 residues. With V trimmed by 4 bases and J by 5 bases, 7 bases remained unmatched. The V gene's germline CDR1 is SGHTA and CDR2 FQGNSA. The CDR3: CASSSTGAPETQYF. For the CDR3, the DNA is TGTGCCAGCAGCTCCACAGGGGCGCCTGAGACCCAGTACTTC. Supplemented by reference TRBV7-2 and TRBJ2-5, the full variable domain reads GAGVSQSPSNKVTEKGKDVELRCDPISGHTALYWYRQSLGQGLEFLIYFQGNSAPDKSGLPSDRFSAERTGGSVSTLTIQRTQQEDSAVYLCASSSTGAPETQYFGPGTRLLVL.

The rearrangement links TRBV5-1 to TRBJ1-1; TRBD1 is a possible D gene (6 bases). The CDR3 totals 16 residues. V shed 1 base and J shed 5 bases, with 18 bases lying between them. Per germline, CDR1 SGHRS and CDR2 YFSETQ. The CDR3 here is CASSLWSGESRTEAFF. CDR3 nucleotides: TGCGCCAGCAGCTTGTGGTCAGGGGAAAGCAGGACTGAAGCTTTCTTT.

This chain uses TRBV11-1 with TRBJ2-5, with TRBD2 identical over 7 bases. The CDR3 length is 15 residues. Germline values: CDR1 SGHAT, CDR2 FQDESV (reference sequence). V lost 1 base to trimming and J lost 8 bases; unmatched junction nucleotides: 10. The CDR3 region has the DNA TGTGCCAGCAGCTTAGGGCTAGCGGACTTGCAAACCCAGTACTTC. Residues: CASSLGLADLQTQYF.

The CDR3 DNA reads TGTGCCAGTAGTAAGGGGGCCGGGGACACTGAAGCTTTCTTT. It is translated as CASSKGAGDTEAFF. The chain joins TRBV19 to TRBJ1-1; 7 bases align to TRBD1. The germline V gene encodes CDR1 LNHDA and CDR2 SQIVND (reference sequence). Losses at the gene ends were 4 bases for V and 3 bases for J; bases not matched to a gene: 5. This CDR3 spans 14 amino acids. Based on the CDR3 plus reference TRBV19 and TRBJ1-1, the full variable domain is DGGITQSPKYLFRKEGQNVTLSCEQNLNHDAMYWYRQDPGQGLRLIYYSQIVNDFQKGDIAEGYSVSREKKESFPLTVTSAQKNPTAFYLCASSKGAGDTEAFFGQGTRLTVV.

This clone was picked up one time. The rearrangement links TRBV2 to TRBJ1-1, with D possibly being TRBD1 (5 bases). The CDR3 is 14 amino acids. V was cut by 8 bases and J by 0 bases, with 13 bases left in between. Germline assignment: CDR1 SNHLY and CDR2 FYNNEI. For the CDR3, the DNA is TGTGCCAGCGGAGACAGATTCATGAACACTGAAGCTTTCTTT. This gives the protein CASGDRFMNTEAFF.

The chain uses TRBV2 and TRBJ2-7; D uncertain. There are 12 residues in the CDR3. V was shortened by 4 bases and J by 2 bases, with 6 bases between the two germline ends. Looked up from germline, CDR1 is SNHLY and CDR2 is FYNNEI. CDR3 sequence reads: CASSGRAYEQYF. Here the CDR3 DNA reads TGTGCCAGCAGTGGTCGGGCCTACGAGCAGTACTTC.